The TCR beta chain described here comes from a study of blood T cell dynamics during melanoma immunotherapy. Points from the study as a whole: The study could not tell melanoma-specific clones from general immune activation.

Trimming removed 0 bases at V and 4 bases at J, with 9 bases between. CDR1 MGHRA and CDR2 YSYEKL come from the germline V gene. The CDR3 covers 14 residues. TCRdb's table, derived via immunoSEQ multiplex PCR, lists solely in-frame clones and lacks some. The profile shows roughly 7,000 clones, approximately 84% of them singletons. This clone was picked up a small number of times. The antigen is unknown. Time point reported: week 3, after first cycle of checkpoint inhibitor. Samples come from before therapy and from week 3 after the first blockade cycle. Apart from two fast progressors, RECIST 1.1 response was judged 12 weeks post-infusion. Prior systemic cancer therapy, immunosuppressant use and other active malignancies excluded patients.

The chain joins TRBV4-1 to TRBJ1-1, with no clear D. The input for sequencing was blood, taken from a patient treated with checkpoint blockade. The source is a human donor with melanoma. Some clones in this sample may be carry-over from other donors' samples. Here the CDR3 reads CASSQDMAATEAFF. CDR3 in DNA: TGCGCCAGCAGCCAAGATATGGCGGCCACTGAAGCTTTCTTT.